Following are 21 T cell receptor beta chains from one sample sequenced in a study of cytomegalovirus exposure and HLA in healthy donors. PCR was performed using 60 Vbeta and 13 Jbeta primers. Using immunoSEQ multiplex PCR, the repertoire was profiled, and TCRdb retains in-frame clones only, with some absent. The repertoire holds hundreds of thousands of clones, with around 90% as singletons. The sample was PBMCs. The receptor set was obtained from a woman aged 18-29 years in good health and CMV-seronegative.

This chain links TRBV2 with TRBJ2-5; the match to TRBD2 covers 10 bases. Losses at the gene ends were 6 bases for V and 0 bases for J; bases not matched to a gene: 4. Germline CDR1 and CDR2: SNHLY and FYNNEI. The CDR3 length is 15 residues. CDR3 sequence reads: CASSKTSGYQETQYF. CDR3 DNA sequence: TGTGCCAGCAGCAAGACTAGCGGGTACCAAGAGACCCAGTACTTC.

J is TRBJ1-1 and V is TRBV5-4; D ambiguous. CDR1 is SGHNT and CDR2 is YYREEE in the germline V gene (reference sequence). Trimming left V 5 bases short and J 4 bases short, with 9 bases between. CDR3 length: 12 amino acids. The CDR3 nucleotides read TGTGCCAGCAGGAGTAGGAGCACTGAAGCTTTCTTT. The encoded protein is CASRSRSTEAFF.

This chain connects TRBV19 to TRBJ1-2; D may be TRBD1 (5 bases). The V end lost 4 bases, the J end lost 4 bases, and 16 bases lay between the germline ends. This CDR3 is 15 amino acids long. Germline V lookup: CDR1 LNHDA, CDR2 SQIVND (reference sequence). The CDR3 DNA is TGTGCCAGTAGTAGAGGAACAGGCGGTGGCTATGGCTACACCTTC. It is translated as CASSRGTGGGYGYTF.

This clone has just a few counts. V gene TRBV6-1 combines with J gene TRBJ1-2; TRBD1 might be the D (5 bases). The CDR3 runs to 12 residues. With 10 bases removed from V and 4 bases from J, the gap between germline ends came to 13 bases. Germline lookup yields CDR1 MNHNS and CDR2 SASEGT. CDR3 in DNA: TGTGCCATCAGGGACGGGAGCTATGGCTACACCTTC. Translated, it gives CAIRDGSYGYTF.

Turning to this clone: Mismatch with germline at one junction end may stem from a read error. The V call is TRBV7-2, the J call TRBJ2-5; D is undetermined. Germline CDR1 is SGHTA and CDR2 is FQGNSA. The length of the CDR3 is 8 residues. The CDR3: CASSKLDF. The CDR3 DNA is TGTGCCAGCAGCAAACTTGACTTC.

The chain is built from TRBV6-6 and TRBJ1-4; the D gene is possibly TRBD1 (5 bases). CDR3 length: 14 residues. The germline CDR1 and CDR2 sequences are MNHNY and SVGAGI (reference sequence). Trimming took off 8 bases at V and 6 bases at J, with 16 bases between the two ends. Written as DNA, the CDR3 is TGTGCCAGCTTGTTCCGGGGAGGGGATGAAAAACTGTTTTTT. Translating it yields CASLFRGGDEKLFF.

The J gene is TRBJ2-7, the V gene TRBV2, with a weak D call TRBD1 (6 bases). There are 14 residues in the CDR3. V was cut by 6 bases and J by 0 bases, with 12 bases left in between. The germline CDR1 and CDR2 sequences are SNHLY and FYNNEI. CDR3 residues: CASRARDISYEQYF. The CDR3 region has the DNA TGTGCCAGCAGGGCCCGGGACATCTCCTACGAGCAGTACTTC.

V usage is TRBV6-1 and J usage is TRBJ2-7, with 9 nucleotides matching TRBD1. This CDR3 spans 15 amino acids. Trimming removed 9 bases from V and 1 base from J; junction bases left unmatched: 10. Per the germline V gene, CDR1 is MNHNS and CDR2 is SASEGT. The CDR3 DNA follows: TGTGCCAGTTCCAAAACACAGGGGGCATCCTACGAGCAGTACTTC. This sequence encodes CASSKTQGASYEQYF.

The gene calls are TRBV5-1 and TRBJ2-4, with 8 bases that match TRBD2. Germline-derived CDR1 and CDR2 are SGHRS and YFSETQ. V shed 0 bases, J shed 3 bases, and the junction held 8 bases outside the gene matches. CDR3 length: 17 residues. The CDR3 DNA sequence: TGCGCCAGCAGCTTGGTTGGTAGCGGGGCTCACAAAAACATTCAGTACTTC. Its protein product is CASSLVGSGAHKNIQYF.

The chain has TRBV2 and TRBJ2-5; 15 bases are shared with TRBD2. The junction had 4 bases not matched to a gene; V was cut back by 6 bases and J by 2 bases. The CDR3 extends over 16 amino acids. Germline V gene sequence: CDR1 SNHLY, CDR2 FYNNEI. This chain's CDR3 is CASSQGTSGGQETQYF. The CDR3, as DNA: TGTGCCAGCAGCCAAGGGACTAGCGGGGGGCAAGAGACCCAGTACTTC.

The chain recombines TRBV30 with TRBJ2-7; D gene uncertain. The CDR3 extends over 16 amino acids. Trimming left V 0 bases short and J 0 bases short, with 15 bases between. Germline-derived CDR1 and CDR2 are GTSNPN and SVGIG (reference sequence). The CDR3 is CAWSVSRPSASYEQYF. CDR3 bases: TGTGCCTGGAGTGTTTCCCGTCCGAGTGCCTCCTACGAGCAGTACTTC.

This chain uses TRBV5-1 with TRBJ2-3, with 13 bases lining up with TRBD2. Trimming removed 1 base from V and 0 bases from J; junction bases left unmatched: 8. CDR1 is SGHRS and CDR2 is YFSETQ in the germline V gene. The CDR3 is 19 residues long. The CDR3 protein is CASSLPGTSGIGSTDTQYF. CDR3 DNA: TGCGCCAGCAGCTTGCCCGGGACTAGCGGGATCGGAAGCACAGATACGCAGTATTTT.

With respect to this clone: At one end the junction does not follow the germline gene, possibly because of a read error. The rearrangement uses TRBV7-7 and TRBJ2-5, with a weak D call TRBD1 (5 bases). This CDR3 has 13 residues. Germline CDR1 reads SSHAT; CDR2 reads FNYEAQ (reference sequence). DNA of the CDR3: TGTGCTAGCAGCTTACCCGGCAGGGAAGACCAGTACTTC. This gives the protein CASSLPGREDQYF.

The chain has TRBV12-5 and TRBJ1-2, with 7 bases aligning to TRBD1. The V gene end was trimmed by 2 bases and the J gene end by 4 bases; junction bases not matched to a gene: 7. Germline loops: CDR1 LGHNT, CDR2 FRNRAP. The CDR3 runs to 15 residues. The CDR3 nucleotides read TGTGCTAGTGGTTTGAACAGGGGCGACTCCTATGGCTACACCTTC. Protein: CASGLNRGDSYGYTF.

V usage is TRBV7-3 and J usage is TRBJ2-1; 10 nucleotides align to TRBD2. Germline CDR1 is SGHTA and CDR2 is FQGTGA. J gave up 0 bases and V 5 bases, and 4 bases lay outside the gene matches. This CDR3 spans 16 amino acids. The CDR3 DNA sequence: TGTGCCAGCAGCCTTATAGCGGGGGGCTCCTACAATGAGCAGTTCTTC. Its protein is CASSLIAGGSYNEQFF.

The CDR3 DNA is TGTGCCAGCAGCTCGGACAGGGCTAGCTCTGGGGCCAACGTCCTGACTTTC. Its translation is CASSSDRASSGANVLTF. This chain joins TRBV5-4 and TRBJ2-6, with TRBD1 matching 8 bases. The CDR3 has 17 amino acids. V lost 3 bases to trimming and J lost 0 bases; unmatched junction nucleotides: 5. Germline CDR1 reads SGHNT; CDR2 reads YYREEE (reference sequence).

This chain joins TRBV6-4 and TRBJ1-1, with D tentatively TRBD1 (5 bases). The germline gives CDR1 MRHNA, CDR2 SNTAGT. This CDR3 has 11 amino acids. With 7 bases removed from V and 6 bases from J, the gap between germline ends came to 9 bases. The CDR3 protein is CASKGQSEAFF. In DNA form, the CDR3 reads TGTGCCAGCAAGGGGCAATCTGAAGCTTTCTTT.

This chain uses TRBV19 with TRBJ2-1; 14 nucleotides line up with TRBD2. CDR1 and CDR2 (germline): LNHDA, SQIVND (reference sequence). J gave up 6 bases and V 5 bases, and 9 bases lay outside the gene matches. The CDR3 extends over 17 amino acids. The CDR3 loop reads CASSRLAGGPAVNEQFF. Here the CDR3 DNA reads TGTGCCAGTAGTCGACTAGCGGGGGGGCCTGCAGTCAATGAGCAGTTCTTC.

The CDR3 spells CASSFLPSSDTQYF. As DNA, the CDR3 is TGTGCCAGCAGTTTCCTCCCCTCCTCAGATACGCAGTATTTT. The chain is built from TRBV27 and TRBJ2-3; D not certain. The CDR3 runs to 14 residues. Per germline, CDR1 MNHEY and CDR2 SMNVEV (reference sequence). V was trimmed by 3 bases and J by 4 bases, leaving 11 bases between them.

Here the CDR3 reads CASSPKPGQFSGANVLTF. Here the CDR3 DNA reads TGCGCCAGCAGCCCGAAACCGGGACAGTTCTCTGGGGCCAACGTCCTGACTTTC. The chain recombines TRBV4-1 with TRBJ2-6; 7 bases map to TRBD1. Germline V gene lookup returns CDR1 MGHRA and CDR2 YSYEKL. The CDR3 runs to 18 residues. V dropped 4 bases and J dropped 0; count of bases not matched to a gene: 9.

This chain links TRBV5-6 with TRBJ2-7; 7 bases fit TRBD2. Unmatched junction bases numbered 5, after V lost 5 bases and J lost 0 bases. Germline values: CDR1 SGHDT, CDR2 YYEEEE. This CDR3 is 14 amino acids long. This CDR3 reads CASSSSGRSYEQYF. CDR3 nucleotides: TGTGCCAGCAGTTCTAGCGGTCGCTCCTACGAGCAGTACTTC. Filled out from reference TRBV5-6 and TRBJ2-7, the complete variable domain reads DAGVTQSPTHLIKTRGQQVTLRCSPKSGHDTVSWYQQALGQGPQFIFQYYEEEERQRGNFPDRFSGHQFPNYSSELNVNALLLGDSALYLCASSSSGRSYEQYFGPGTRLTVT.